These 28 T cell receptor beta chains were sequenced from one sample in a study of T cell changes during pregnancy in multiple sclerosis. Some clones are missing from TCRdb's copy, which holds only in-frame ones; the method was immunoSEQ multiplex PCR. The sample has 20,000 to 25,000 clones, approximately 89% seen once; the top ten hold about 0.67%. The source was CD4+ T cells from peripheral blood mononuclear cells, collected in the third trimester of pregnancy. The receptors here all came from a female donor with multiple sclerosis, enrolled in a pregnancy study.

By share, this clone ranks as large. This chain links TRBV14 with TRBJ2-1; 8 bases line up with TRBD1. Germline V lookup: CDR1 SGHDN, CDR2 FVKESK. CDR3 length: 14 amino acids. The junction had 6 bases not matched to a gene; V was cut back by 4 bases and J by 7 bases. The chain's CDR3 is CASSLRDRPNEQFF. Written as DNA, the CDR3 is TGTGCCAGCAGCCTGAGGGACAGGCCTAATGAGCAGTTCTTC.

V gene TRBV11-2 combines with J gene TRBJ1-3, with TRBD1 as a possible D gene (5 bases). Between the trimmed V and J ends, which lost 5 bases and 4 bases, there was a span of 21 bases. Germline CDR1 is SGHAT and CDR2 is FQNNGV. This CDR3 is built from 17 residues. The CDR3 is CASSPQAGAWSGNTIYF. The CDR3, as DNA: TGTGCCAGCAGCCCCCAGGCTGGGGCCTGGTCCGGAAACACCATATATTTT.

The chain's CDR3 is CASSDRGQETQYF. CDR3 nucleotide sequence: TGCGCCAGCAGTGACAGGGGGCAAGAGACCCAGTACTTC. The chain combines TRBV10-1 with TRBJ2-5, with 7 bases lining up with TRBD1. From germline, CDR1 is WNHNN and CDR2 SYGVQD (reference sequence). CDR3 length equals 13 residues. Germline trimming cut 3 bases from V and 2 bases from J; bases unmatched to any gene: 0.

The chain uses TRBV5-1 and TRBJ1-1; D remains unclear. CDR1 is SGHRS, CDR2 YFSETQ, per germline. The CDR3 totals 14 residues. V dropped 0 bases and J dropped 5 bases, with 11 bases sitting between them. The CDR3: CASSLDGVVTEAFF. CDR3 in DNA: TGCGCCAGCAGCTTGGACGGGGTGGTTACTGAAGCTTTCTTT.

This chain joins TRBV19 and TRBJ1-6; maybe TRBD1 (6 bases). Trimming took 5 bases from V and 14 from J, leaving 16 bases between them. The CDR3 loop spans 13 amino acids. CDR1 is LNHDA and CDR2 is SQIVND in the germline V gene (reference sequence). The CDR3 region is CASSSGVPLALHF. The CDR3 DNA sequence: TGTGCCAGTAGTTCAGGGGTGCCACTGGCCCTCCACTTT.

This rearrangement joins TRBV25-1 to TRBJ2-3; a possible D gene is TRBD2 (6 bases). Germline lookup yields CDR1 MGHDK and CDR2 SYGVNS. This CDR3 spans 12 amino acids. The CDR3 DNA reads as TGTACCACCCAAAGGGAGGCAGATACGCAGTATTTT. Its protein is CTTQREADTQYF.

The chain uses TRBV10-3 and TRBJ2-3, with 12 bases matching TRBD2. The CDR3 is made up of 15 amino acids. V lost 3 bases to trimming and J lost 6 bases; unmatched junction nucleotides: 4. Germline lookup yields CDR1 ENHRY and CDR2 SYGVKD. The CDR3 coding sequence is TGTGCCATCAGTGATACTCTAGCGGGGGGGGATACGCAGTATTTT. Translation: CAISDTLAGGDTQYF.

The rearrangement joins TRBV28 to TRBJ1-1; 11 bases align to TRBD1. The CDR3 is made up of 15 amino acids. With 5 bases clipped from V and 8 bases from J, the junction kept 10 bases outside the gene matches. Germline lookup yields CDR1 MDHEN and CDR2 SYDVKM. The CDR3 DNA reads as TGTGCCAGCAGTCCCTGGGGGACAGGGGGTTCCGAAGCTTTCTTT. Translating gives CASSPWGTGGSEAFF.

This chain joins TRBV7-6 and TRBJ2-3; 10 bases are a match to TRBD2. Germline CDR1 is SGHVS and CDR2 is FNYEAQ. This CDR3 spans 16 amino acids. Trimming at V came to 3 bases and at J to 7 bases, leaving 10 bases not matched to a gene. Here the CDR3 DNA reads TGTGCCAGCAGCTTCCCAAAGCGGGGGGGCCGGAATACGCAGTATTTT. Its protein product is CASSFPKRGGRNTQYF.

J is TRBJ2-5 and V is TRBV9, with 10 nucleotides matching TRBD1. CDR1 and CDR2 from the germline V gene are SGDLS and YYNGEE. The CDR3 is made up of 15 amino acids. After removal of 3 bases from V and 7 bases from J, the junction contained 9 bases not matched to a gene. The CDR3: CASSAPGQGEGTQYF. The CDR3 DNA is TGTGCCAGCAGCGCCCCAGGACAGGGGGAGGGGACCCAGTACTTC.

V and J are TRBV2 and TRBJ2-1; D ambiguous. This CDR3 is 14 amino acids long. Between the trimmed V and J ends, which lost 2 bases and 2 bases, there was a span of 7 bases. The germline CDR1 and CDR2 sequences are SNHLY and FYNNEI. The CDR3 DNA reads TGTGCCAGCAGTGAAATAGCCACCTACAATGAGCAGTTCTTC. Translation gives CASSEIATYNEQFF.

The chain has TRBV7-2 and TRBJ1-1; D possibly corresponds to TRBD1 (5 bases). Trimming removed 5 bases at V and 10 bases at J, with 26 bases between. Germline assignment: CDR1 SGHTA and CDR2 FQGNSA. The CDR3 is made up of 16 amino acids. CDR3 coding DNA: TGTGCCAGCAGCATATCGACCGGGACGGTGGGGCGGGGAGCTTTCTTT. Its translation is CASSISTGTVGRGAFF.

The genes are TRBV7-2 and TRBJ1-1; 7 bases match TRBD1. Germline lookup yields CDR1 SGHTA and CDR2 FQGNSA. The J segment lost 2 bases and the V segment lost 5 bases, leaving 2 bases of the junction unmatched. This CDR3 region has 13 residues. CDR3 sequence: CASSRDRNTEAFF. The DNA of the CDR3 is TGTGCCAGCAGCCGGGACAGAAACACTGAAGCTTTCTTT.

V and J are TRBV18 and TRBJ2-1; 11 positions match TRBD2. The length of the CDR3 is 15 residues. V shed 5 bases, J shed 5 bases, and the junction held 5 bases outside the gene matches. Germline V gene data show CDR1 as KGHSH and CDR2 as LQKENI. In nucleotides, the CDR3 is TGTGCCAGCTCATCCACTAGCGGGGGAAACAATGAGCAGTTCTTC. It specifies CASSSTSGGNNEQFF.

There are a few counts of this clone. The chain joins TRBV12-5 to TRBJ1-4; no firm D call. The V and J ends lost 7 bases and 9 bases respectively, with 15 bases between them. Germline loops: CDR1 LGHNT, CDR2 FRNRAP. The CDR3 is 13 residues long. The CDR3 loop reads CASANRPAQKLFF. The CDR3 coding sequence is TGTGCTAGTGCCAACAGACCGGCCCAAAAACTGTTTTTT. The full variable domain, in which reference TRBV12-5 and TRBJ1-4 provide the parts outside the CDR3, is DARVTQTPRHKVTEMGQEVTMRCQPILGHNTVFWYRQTMMQGLELLAYFRNRAPLDDSGMPKDRFSAEMPDATLATLKIQPSEPRDSAVYFCASANRPAQKLFFGSGTQLSVL.

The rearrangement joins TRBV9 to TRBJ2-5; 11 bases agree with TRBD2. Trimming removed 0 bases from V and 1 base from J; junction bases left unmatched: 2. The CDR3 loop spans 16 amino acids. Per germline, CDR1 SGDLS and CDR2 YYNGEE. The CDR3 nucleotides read TGTGCCAGCAGCGTAGGTAGCGGGGGGGGCCAAGAGACCCAGTACTTC. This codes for CASSVGSGGGQETQYF.

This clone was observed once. CDR3 sequence reads: CASSLELMGYTF. DNA of the CDR3: TGTGCCAGCAGCTTGGAACTTATGGGCTACACCTTC. The J gene is TRBJ1-2, the V gene TRBV5-5; D ambiguous. Germline loops: CDR1 SGHKS, CDR2 YYEKEE (reference sequence). The CDR3 contains 12 residues. Between the trimmed V and J ends, which lost 0 bases and 8 bases, there was a span of 8 bases.

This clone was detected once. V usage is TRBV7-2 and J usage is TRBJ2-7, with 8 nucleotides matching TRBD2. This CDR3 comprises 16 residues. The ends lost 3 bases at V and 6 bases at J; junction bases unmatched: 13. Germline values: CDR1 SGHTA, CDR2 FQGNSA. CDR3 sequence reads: CASSFTSGGLYGEQYF. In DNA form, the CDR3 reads TGTGCCAGCAGCTTCACGAGCGGGGGCCTCTACGGCGAGCAGTACTTC.

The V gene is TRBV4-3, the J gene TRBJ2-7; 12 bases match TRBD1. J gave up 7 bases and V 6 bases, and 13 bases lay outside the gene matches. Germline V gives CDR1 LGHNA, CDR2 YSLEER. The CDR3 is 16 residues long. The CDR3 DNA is TGCGCCAGCAGGAGGGATTTGGGACAGGGGGCGGGGGAGCAGTACTTC. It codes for CASRRDLGQGAGEQYF.

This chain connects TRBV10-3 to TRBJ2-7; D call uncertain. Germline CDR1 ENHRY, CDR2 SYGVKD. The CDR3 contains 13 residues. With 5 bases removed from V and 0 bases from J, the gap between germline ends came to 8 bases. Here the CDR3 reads CAISRQDSYEQYF. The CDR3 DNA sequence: TGTGCCATCAGTCGGCAGGACTCCTACGAGCAGTACTTC.

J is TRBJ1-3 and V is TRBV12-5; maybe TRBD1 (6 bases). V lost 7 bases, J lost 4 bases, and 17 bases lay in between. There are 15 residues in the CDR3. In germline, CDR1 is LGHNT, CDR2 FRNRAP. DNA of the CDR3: TGTGCTAGTGCACCCGACAGGAACCGCGGAAACACCATATATTTT. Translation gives CASAPDRNRGNTIYF.

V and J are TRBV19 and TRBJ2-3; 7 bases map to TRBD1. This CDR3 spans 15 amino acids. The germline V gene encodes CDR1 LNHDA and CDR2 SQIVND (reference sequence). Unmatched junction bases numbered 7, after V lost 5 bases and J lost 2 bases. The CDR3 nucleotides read TGTGCCAGTAGTCCCCGGACAGGAACCACAGATACGCAGTATTTT. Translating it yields CASSPRTGTTDTQYF.

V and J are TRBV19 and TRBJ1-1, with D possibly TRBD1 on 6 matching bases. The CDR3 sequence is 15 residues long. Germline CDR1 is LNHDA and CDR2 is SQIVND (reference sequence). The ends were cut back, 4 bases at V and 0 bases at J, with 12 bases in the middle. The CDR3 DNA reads TGTGCCAGTAGTAGAGGGGGAAGCCTGAACACTGAAGCTTTCTTT. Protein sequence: CASSRGGSLNTEAFF.

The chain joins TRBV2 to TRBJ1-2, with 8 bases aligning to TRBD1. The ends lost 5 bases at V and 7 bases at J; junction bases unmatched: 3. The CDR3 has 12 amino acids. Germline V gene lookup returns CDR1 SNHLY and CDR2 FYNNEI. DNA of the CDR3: TGTGCCAGCAGTTACAGGGGGTCTGGCTACACCTTC. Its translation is CASSYRGSGYTF.

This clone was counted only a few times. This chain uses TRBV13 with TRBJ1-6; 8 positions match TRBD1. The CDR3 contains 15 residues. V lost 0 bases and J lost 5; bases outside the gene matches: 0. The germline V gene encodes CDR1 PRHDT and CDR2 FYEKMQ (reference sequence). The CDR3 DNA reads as TGTGCCAGCAGCTTAGGGACAGGGGATAATTCACCCCTCCACTTT. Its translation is CASSLGTGDNSPLHF.

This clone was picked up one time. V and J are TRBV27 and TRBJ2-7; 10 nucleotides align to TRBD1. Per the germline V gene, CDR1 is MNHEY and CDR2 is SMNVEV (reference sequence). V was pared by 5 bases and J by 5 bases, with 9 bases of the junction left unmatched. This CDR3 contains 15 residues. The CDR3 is CASSRQGTGDDEQYF. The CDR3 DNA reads TGTGCCAGCAGTCGACAGGGGACAGGGGATGACGAGCAGTACTTC.

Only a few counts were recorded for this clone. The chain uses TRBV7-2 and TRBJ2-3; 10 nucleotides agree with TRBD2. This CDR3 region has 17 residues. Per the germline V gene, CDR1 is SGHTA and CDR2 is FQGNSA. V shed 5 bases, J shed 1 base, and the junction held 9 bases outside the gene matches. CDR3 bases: TGTGCCAGCAGCCCTTTCAGCGGGGGGGCAGGCACAGATACGCAGTATTTT. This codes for CASSPFSGGAGTDTQYF.

This CDR3 reads CASSSRGGQVSYNEQFF. The CDR3 DNA follows: TGTGCCAGCAGTTCTCGAGGGGGACAGGTCTCCTACAATGAGCAGTTCTTC. The gene calls are TRBV2 and TRBJ2-1; 8 bases match TRBD1. Losses at the gene ends were 5 bases for V and 0 bases for J; bases not matched to a gene: 9. The CDR3 is 17 residues long. CDR1 is SNHLY and CDR2 is FYNNEI in the germline V gene.